At least ten counts were recorded for the clone carrying this T cell receptor (beta chain). Its matching antigen is unknown. This sample is drawn from a study of response to subunit inactivated influenza vaccine. TCRdb passed the RT-PCR reads through MiXCR, listing each CDR3 protein once. The sample records 550,000 to 800,000 distinct CDR3 sequences, less than 20% being singletons. Germline V gene lookup returns CDR1 MGHRA and CDR2 YSYEKL. The V end lost 4 bases, the J end lost 0 bases, and 3 bases lay between the germline ends. This CDR3 is 13 amino acids long. Whole-study findings and limits: Authors suggested each seasonal flu vaccination may recruit only limited numbers of new T cells.

The receptor was derived from a man aged 50 or older who received an inactivated influenza vaccine. The source material was PBMCs from blood, sampled roughly 13 days after vaccination. The chain is built from TRBV4-1 and TRBJ1-4; no definite D call. CDR3 residues: CASSRATNEKLFF. DNA of the CDR3: TGCGCCAGCAGCCGAGCAACTAATGAAAAACTGTTTTTT.